A single sample is the source of the 5 T cell receptor beta chains below, sequenced in a study of T-cell reconstitution after alpha-beta-depleted transplantation in children. During its preparation, the TCRbeta library received unique molecular identifiers. TCRdb used MiXCR to reprocess the PCR reads, holding one entry per CDR3 protein. The sample records under 350,000 distinct CDR3 sequences, more than 9% being singletons. The input for sequencing was PBMCs from the stem cell graft donor, taken from the stem cell graft. The receptors come from a human donor who donated a stem cell graft to a child with SCID.

This clonotype appeared a few times. The chain recombines TRBV10-3 with TRBJ2-2; 7 nucleotides match TRBD2. Germline CDR1 ENHRY, CDR2 SYGVKD. This CDR3 has 14 residues. Unmatched junction bases numbered 3, after V lost 7 bases and J lost 1 base. Written as DNA, the CDR3 is TGTGCCATCAACGCGGGGGAGAACACCGGGGAGCTGTTTTTT. This gives the protein CAINAGENTGELFF.

The table lists this clonotype with a few counts. The rearrangement joins TRBV6-5 to TRBJ2-2; 11 nucleotides line up with TRBD2. The CDR3 extends over 15 amino acids. Germline CDR1 is MNHEY and CDR2 is SVGAGI. Trimming at V came to 2 bases and at J to 13 bases, leaving 9 bases not matched to a gene. DNA for the CDR3: TGTGCCAGCAGTTACGGAACTAGCGGGGGTACGGGGCTGTTTTTT. Translated, it gives CASSYGTSGGTGLFF.

This clonotype has more than one count but fewer than ten. J is TRBJ2-7 and V is TRBV4-2; 8 nucleotides line up with TRBD2. Germline V gene lookup returns CDR1 LGHNA and CDR2 YNFKEQ. The CDR3 length is 16 residues. Germline trimming cut 0 bases from V and 3 bases from J; bases unmatched to any gene: 7. The DNA of the CDR3 is TGTGCCAGCAGCCAAGAGGGCAGCGGGGGCCACTACGAGCAGTACTTC. It translates to CASSQEGSGGHYEQYF.

This clonotype has a count of ten or more. The chain joins TRBV12-3 or TRBV12-4 to TRBJ1-1, with no clear D. V dropped 7 bases and J dropped 4 bases, with 10 bases sitting between them. This CDR3 has 12 amino acids. The CDR3 spells CASTLGRTEAFF. For the CDR3, the DNA is TGTGCCAGCACCCTCGGTCGCACTGAAGCTTTCTTT.

This clonotype was seen many times. This chain links TRBV6-1 with TRBJ2-3, with 7 bases lining up with TRBD2. Germline CDR1 reads MNHNS; CDR2 reads SASEGT. The CDR3 loop spans 16 amino acids. V lost 6 bases and J lost 0; bases outside the gene matches: 9. The CDR3 loop is CASSLRASGSTDTQYF. CDR3 DNA: TGTGCCAGCAGCCTCCGGGCTAGCGGAAGCACAGATACGCAGTATTTT.